Shown below are 9 T cell receptor beta chains from a single sample sequenced in a study of identical twins. TCRdb re-derived calls from the 5' RACE reads in MiXCR, one entry per CDR3 protein. The sample has 1.5 million or so distinct CDR3 sequences; about 32% are singletons. Material for sequencing was cord blood. All receptors come from a newborn girl in good health.

About this clonotype: Its ends do not fully match the called genes, so a read error is possible. The rearrangement uses TRBV4-2 and TRBJ2-3; possible D gene TRBD2, 5 bases. Germline values: CDR1 LGHNA, CDR2 YNFKEQ. The CDR3 consists of 16 residues. CDR3 bases: TGTGCCTGCAGCCAGCGCCAACTAGGCCCCGCAGATACGCAGTATTTT. Translated: CACSQRQLGPADTQYF.

V gene TRBV18 combines with J gene TRBJ2-1; D is ambiguous. In germline, CDR1 is KGHSH, CDR2 LQKENI. The CDR3 consists of 16 residues. V lost 2 bases, J lost 0 bases, and 11 bases lay in between. The CDR3 protein is CASSPSRFISYNEQFF. DNA of the CDR3: TGTGCCAGCTCACCAAGTAGATTTATCTCCTACAATGAGCAGTTCTTC.

The rearrangement links TRBV10-3 to TRBJ2-3; 7 nucleotides align to TRBD2. The CDR3 spans 16 residues. Germline CDR1 is ENHRY and CDR2 is SYGVKD. Germline trimming cut 3 bases from V and 0 bases from J; bases unmatched to any gene: 6. In DNA form, the CDR3 reads TGTGCCATCAGTGAACTAGCGAAATCTAGCACAGATACGCAGTATTTT. Translation gives CAISELAKSSTDTQYF.

V is TRBV7-2 and J is TRBJ1-5; 7 bases agree with TRBD1. The CDR3 is 15 residues long. Germline loops: CDR1 SGHTA, CDR2 FQGNSA. After removal of 3 bases from V and 5 bases from J, the junction contained 7 bases not matched to a gene. The CDR3, as DNA: TGTGCCAGCAGCTTTAGGGGGCGTATCGATCAGCCCCAGCATTTT. Translation: CASSFRGRIDQPQHF.

This clonotype turned up a few times. The chain uses TRBV20-1 and TRBJ2-3; no firm D call. Germline CDR1 is DFQATT and CDR2 is SNEGSKA (reference sequence). With 1 base removed from V and 2 bases from J, the gap between germline ends came to 10 bases. The CDR3 has 14 amino acids. The CDR3 DNA reads as TGCAGTGCTAGAGGGGGTGAAAACACAGATACGCAGTATTTT. Translating gives CSARGGENTDTQYF.

The rearrangement links TRBV6-1 to TRBJ2-1; D not certain. Germline assignment: CDR1 MNHNS and CDR2 SASEGT. This CDR3 is built from 11 residues. The V end was cut by 1 base, the J end by 15 bases, with 10 bases between. CDR3 sequence reads: CASSEGVDAFF. CDR3 DNA sequence: TGTGCCAGCAGTGAAGGGGTAGATGCGTTCTTC.

V is TRBV3-1 and J is TRBJ2-3; no clear D. Looked up from germline, CDR1 is LGHDT and CDR2 is YNNKEL (reference sequence). This CDR3 has 15 amino acids. Trimming cost V 2 bases and J 2 bases, with 11 bases left between them. CDR3 coding DNA: TGTGCCAGCAGCCAAAGACCCGGCGTCACAGATACGCAGTATTTT. This codes for CASSQRPGVTDTQYF.

This clonotype was seen at least ten times. This chain uses TRBV10-3 with TRBJ2-3, with TRBD1 matching 8 bases. CDR3 size: 15 residues. V lost 7 bases and J lost 1; bases outside the gene matches: 7. Germline CDR1 ENHRY, CDR2 SYGVKD. CDR3 region: CAINRGMKGTDTQYF. DNA of the CDR3: TGTGCCATCAACAGGGGGATGAAGGGCACAGATACGCAGTATTTT.

The chain carries TRBV7-2 and TRBJ1-1, with D possibly TRBD1 on 5 matching bases. The germline V and J ends were trimmed by 1 base and 5 bases, with 8 bases remaining between them. CDR3 size: 13 residues. Germline V CDR1 and CDR2: SGHTA, FQGNSA. In DNA, the CDR3 is TGTGCCAGCAGCTTAGGGGACTGGACTGAAGCTTTCTTT. Translation gives CASSLGDWTEAFF.